This TCR beta chain was profiled in a study of blood T cell repertoires in COVID-19. About the research overall: Both acute and convalescent COVID-19 samples were obtained from the United States, Italy and Spain. T cells, B-cell-depleted T cells, or PBMCs provided the cDNA or gDNA that served as material.

Germline assignment: CDR1 SGDLS and CDR2 YYNGEE. The CDR3 is made up of 12 amino acids. V lost 4 bases and J lost 6; bases outside the gene matches: 2. How the authors handled the data: For nucleated cells, counts were estimated from reference gene primer amplification. Sequenced by immunoSEQ multiplex PCR; TCRdb stores in-frame clones only, minus some. That table is the source of V, J and clone size, and D and trimming were worked out from the DNA. The table records 100,000 to 150,000 clones, over 75% of them present only once. Sequenced material: peripheral blood. This chain uses TRBV9 with TRBJ2-3, with 7 nucleotides matching TRBD2. This TCR was sampled from a man older than 75 with active or convalescent COVID-19. The CDR3 spells CASSTLADTQYF. The CDR3 DNA sequence: TGTGCCAGCAGCACACTAGCGGATACGCAGTATTTT.